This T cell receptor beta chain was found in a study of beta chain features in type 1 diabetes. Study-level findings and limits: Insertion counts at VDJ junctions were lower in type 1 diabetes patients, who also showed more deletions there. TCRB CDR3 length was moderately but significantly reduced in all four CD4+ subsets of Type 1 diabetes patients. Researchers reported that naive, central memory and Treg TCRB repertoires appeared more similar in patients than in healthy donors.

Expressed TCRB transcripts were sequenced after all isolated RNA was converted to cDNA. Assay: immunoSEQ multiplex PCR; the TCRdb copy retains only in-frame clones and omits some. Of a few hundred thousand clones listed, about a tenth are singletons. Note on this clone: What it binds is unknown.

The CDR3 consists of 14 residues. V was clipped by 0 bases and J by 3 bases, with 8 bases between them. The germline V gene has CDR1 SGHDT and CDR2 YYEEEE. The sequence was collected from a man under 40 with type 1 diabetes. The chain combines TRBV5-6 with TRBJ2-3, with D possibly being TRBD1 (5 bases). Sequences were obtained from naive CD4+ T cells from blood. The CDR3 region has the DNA TGTGCCAGCAGCTTGGACAGGAATACAGATACGCAGTATTTT. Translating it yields CASSLDRNTDTQYF.